This T cell receptor (beta chain) was observed in a study of Ad26.COV2.S vaccination and SARS-CoV-2 variants (dated by TCRdb to the early 2020s). Regarding the study in general: Donors in the vaccine arm were drawn from COV1001, a multicentre, randomized, double-blind, placebo-controlled phase I-IIa trial testing Ad26.COV2.S in healthy adults. Sequencing of the TCRbeta repertoire served to evaluate the specificity and breadth of SARS-CoV-2-reactive T cell receptors following Ad26.COV2.S vaccination. Investigators remained blinded to trial group allocation during experiments and outcome assessment. Ad26.COV2.S was administered intramuscularly at 5 x 10^10 or 1 x 10^11 viral particles, either as a single shot or as two shots given 56 days apart. The TCR-sequenced set comprised approximately 30 samples: some 20 Ad26.COV2.S vaccine recipients, 5 placebo recipients and 8 SARS-CoV-2 convalescent individuals. Participants in the trial were split at random into five groups of five each, receiving low-dose or high-dose Ad26.COV2.S once or twice, or else placebo on both occasions. Results and caveats for the whole study, not just this receptor: After vaccination, substantial breadth of spike-specific CD8+ and CD4+ T cell responses was reported. Ad26.COV2.S recipients had higher spike-specific TCR breadth than placebo recipients (P = 0.0014). It was noted by the authors that total T cell responses may have been underestimated by the TCR breadth and depth analyses. Comparable non-spike TCR breadth was observed between vaccine and placebo recipients, consistent with only spike being contained in the vaccine. The study was not powered to compare responses between vaccine doses or regimens.

The immunoSEQ Assay was the method used to sequence TCRbeta CDR3 regions. After extraction, genomic DNA underwent amplification by bias-controlled multiplex PCR, followed by high-throughput sequencing. In the original analysis: Collapsing and filtering of sequences were performed to quantify the absolute abundance of each unique TCRbeta CDR3 region. Usable DNA was measured by amplifying reference genes present in all nucleated cells, and TCRbeta template counts were normalized to that usable DNA to estimate T cell fraction. Repertoire TCRs were annotated as SARS-CoV-2-specific by exact matching of V gene, CDR3 amino acid sequence and J gene to a known reactive TCR set. The reference SARS-CoV-2 TCR set was derived from MIRA and filtered for enrichment in COVID-19-positive ImmuneCODE repertoires, a step that removed public or cross-reactive TCRs. Drawing on the MIRA antigens, annotated TCRs were analysed further at the level of specific ORF or position within ORF. Breadth was defined as annotated unique rearrangements over total unique productive rearrangements; depth was the summed frequency of those rearrangements. Two-sided Wilcoxon rank-sum tests were applied when comparing TCR breadth between groups. As stored in TCRdb, this immuneACCESS dataset retains in-frame rearrangements with V and J assigned. A fraction of the clones does not appear; measured against another copy, unresolved V genes explain less than half of the discrepancy, and the remainder lacks a known reason. The V and J calls and clone size are taken from that table; D and trimming were inferred from the DNA. This sample is represented by 400,000 to 450,000 clones; 90% of them were singletons. 12% of the sample belongs to the ten largest clones.

Sample treatment or condition, as interpreted from the label and publication: approximately 18 received Ad26.COV2.S at low or high dose, single or two shots; 5 received placebo; per-sample allocation not given. For vaccine and placebo recipients, repertoires were sequenced using samples collected on day 63 after the first injection. Between 29 July and 7 August 2020, Cohort 1b enrolled approximately 26 adults aged 18-55 years at one site in Boston, USA. Ad26.COV2.S was a replication-incompetent adenovirus type 26 vector expressing a prefusion-stabilized SARS-CoV-2 spike protein from the original Wuhan strain. The CDR3 sequence holds 15 residues, the cysteine and phenylalanine included. The entry retains the CDR3 DNA only, 45 bases that are in frame from base 1. The germline V gene encodes CDR1 LNHDA and CDR2 SQIVND (reference sequence). Trimming at the junction amounts to 3 bases on V and 3 bases on J, and the germline ends lie 15 bases apart.

Details on this clone: What antigen it recognizes has not been identified. No clone much larger than this one lies a single base away; base qualities are absent.

The chain was built from TRBV19 and TRBJ2-7; TRBD2 is a possible D gene, resting on 5 matching bases. The sequenced sample was peripheral blood, obtained in a trial of Ad26.COV2.S vaccine versus placebo. The TCR was taken from a person aged 18-65 years who received the Ad26.COV2.S COVID-19 vaccine or a placebo. The nucleotides read TGTGCCAGTAGTATTGTTGCGGGTGGCGGCTACGAGCAGTACTTC. This sequence encodes CASSIVAGGGYEQYF.